The 3 T cell receptor beta chains given below trace back to one sample, sequenced in a study of cytotoxic CD8 clonotypes in ibrutinib-treated CLL. The assay was immunoSEQ multiplex PCR, and TCRdb's table has in-frame clones only and misses some. Among about 50,000 clones listed, approximately 50% were seen once. The starting material was PBMCs, obtained after 12 months of ibrutinib treatment. The receptors stem from a human donor with chronic lymphocytic leukemia.

CDR3 in DNA: TGTGCCAGCAGTGAGACCCCAAACTATGGCTACACCTTC. This translates into CASSETPNYGYTF. The chain has TRBV6-1 and TRBJ1-2, with no clear D. Germline V lookup: CDR1 MNHNS, CDR2 SASEGT. CDR3 length: 13 amino acids. Trimming took off 3 bases at V and 2 bases at J, with 7 bases between the two ends.

This clone was detected ten times or more. The rearrangement uses TRBV6-1 and TRBJ2-7, with 8 bases that match TRBD1. V lost 4 bases and J lost 2; bases outside the gene matches: 7. This CDR3 contains 15 residues. The V gene's germline CDR1 is MNHNS and CDR2 SASEGT. The CDR3 protein is CASSGGGTGAYEQYF. Written as DNA, the CDR3 is TGTGCCAGCAGTGGGGGCGGGACAGGAGCCTACGAGCAGTACTTC.

The chain has TRBV19 and TRBJ2-1, with a weak D call TRBD1 (8 bases). Between the trimmed V and J ends, which lost 5 bases and 6 bases, there was a span of 23 bases. Germline assignment: CDR1 LNHDA and CDR2 SQIVND (reference sequence). CDR3 length: 17 residues. CDR3 residues: CASSPRTGRDIRNEQFF. CDR3 bases: TGTGCCAGTAGTCCGCGGACAGGGAGGGATATACGCAATGAGCAGTTCTTC. Together with reference TRBV19 and TRBJ2-1, the CDR3 gives the full variable domain: DGGITQSPKYLFRKEGQNVTLSCEQNLNHDAMYWYRQDPGQGLRLIYYSQIVNDFQKGDIAEGYSVSREKKESFPLTVTSAQKNPTAFYLCASSPRTGRDIRNEQFFGPGTRLTVL.